The clone carrying this T cell receptor beta chain was picked up a small number of times. Its antigen is undetermined. V lost 3 bases to trimming and J lost 5 bases, with 15 bases between them. Germline V gene lookup returns CDR1 SGHAT and CDR2 FQNNGV. This CDR3 has 15 residues. Together with a sample-barcoded 5' primer, a J-beta primer mix was included in a second PCR lasting about 6 to 12 cycles. TCRdb reprocessed the 5' RACE reads via MiXCR and lists one record per CDR3 protein. The sample yields roughly 680,000 distinct CDR3 sequences, under 65% seen once. The data stem from a study of blood T cells in healthy people across ages. Overall study results and limits: Versus aged donors, long-lived donors had higher diversity and more naive CD4+ cells. The authors considered diversity estimates from one million T cells to be underestimates.

Healthy Caucasian individuals from Russia aged about 6 to 100 served as donors. The chain uses TRBV11-2 and TRBJ2-3, with D possibly being TRBD2 (7 bases). The clonotype was recovered from a woman of 80 years or more in good health. The sequenced sample was blood. The CDR3 loop reads CASSFVGGPLDTQYF. The CDR3 DNA follows: TGTGCCAGCAGCTTTGTGGGGGGGCCCTTAGATACGCAGTATTTT.